This T cell receptor beta chain was sequenced during a study of cytomegalovirus exposure and HLA in healthy donors. Findings and caveats of the study: Evidence from a later analysis indicated that most CMV-associated TCR beta chains looked HLA-restricted.

Points on this clone: Antigen unknown.

The CDR3 has 17 amino acids. The J segment lost 6 bases and the V segment lost 3 bases, leaving 7 bases of the junction unmatched. The germline gives CDR1 SGHTA, CDR2 FQGNSA. 13 Jbeta primers and 60 Vbeta primers were used for the PCR. Authors' processing steps: A later analysis tallied approximately 80 million unique TCR beta chains, about 12 million of them shared. Assay used: immunoSEQ multiplex PCR; TCRdb lists only in-frame clones, some missing. V, J and clone size reflect that table, while D and trimming were determined from the DNA. The sample has roughly 110,000 clones; over 80% are singletons.

This chain connects TRBV7-2 to TRBJ2-5; 16 nucleotides agree with TRBD2. The receptor was derived from a man in his thirties or forties in good health and CMV-seropositive. Source material: PBMCs. The CDR3 sequence is CASSLSGTSGGAKTQYF. The DNA for the CDR3 is TGTGCCAGCAGCTTGTCCGGGACTAGCGGGGGGGCAAAGACCCAGTACTTC.